This T cell receptor beta chain was observed in a study of neurological immune-mediated disorders. Study conclusions and caveats: Healthy controls had more TCR clonal expansion than multiple sclerosis, which showed the least, whereas HTLV-1-associated myelopathy showed the most.

This clonotype was seen ten or more times. No antigen is known for it. The cDNA was generated by 5'RACE with 10-nucleotide random UMIs. TCRdb re-analysed the 5' RACE reads in MiXCR, keeping a single row per CDR3 protein. Of approximately 48,000 distinct CDR3 sequences listed, around 2.9% were seen once; the top ten hold about 15%. From germline, CDR1 is LGHDT and CDR2 YNNKEL (reference sequence). The CDR3 covers 14 residues. V lost 1 base to trimming and J lost 14 bases; unmatched junction nucleotides: 8. Sequenced material: PBMCs. The V and J genes are TRBV3-1 and TRBJ2-1; 10 bases fit TRBD2. The TCR was taken from a woman between 45 and 60 years old with multiple sclerosis. Here the CDR3 DNA reads TGTGCCAGCAGCCAAGCGGCTAGCGGGGGAGCGAAGTTCTTC. Translated, it gives CASSQAASGGAKFF.